This record covers a single T cell receptor (beta chain). Its cognate antigen is unknown. The length of the CDR3 is 13 residues. Germline CDR1 SQVTM, CDR2 ANQGSEA. Trimming stripped 4 bases from V and 2 bases from J, with 9 bases between. This record belongs to a study of T-cell reconstitution after alpha-beta-depleted transplantation in children. Study-level findings and limits: T-cell counts and diversity were attributed mostly to newly produced T cells one year after transplant. Roughly two months post-transplant, alpha-beta T cells reportedly originated from several hundred graft clones that had expanded. Surviving thymic progenitors and recipient T cells were the source of high TCRbeta diversity at day 60 in some patients.

Unique molecular identifiers featured in how the TCRbeta library was prepared. One entry per CDR3 protein results from TCRdb running MiXCR on the PCR reads. The sample includes about 240,000 distinct CDR3 sequences, more than 20% of them seen just once. The sample in question was PBMCs, obtained before TCRalphabeta/CD19-depleted stem cell transplant. The J gene is TRBJ2-1, the V gene TRBV29-1; D call uncertain. The origin of this receptor is a girl aged 2 to 9 with Fanconi anemia, due to receive a stem cell transplant. The CDR3, as DNA: TGCAGCGTTGCCGACGGAACCTACAATGAGCAGTTCTTC. Encoded protein: CSVADGTYNEQFF.